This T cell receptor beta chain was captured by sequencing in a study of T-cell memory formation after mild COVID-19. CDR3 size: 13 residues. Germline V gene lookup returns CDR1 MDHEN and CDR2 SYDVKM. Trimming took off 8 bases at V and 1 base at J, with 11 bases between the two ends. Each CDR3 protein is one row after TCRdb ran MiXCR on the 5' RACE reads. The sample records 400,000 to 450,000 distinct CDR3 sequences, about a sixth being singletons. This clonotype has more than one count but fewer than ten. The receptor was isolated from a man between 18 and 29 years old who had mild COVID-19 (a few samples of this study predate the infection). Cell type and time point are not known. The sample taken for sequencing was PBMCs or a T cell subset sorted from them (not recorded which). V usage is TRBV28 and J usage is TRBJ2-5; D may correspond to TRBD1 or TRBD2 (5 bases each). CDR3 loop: CASGDGSQETQYF. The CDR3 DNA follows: TGTGCCAGCGGGGACGGAAGCCAAGAGACCCAGTACTTC.